This paragraph covers one TCR beta chain sequence. Its antigen is not yet known. Base quality data are lacking; no much larger clone is found one base away. This specimen's time point label, interpreted: peripheral blood 6 weeks after treatment start. The cohort comprised about 30 patients with locally advanced or metastatic urothelial carcinoma treated at Memorial Sloan Kettering on a trial protocol. Peripheral blood mononuclear cells were collected pretreatment and during treatment, with between 1 and 8 total time points per patient. The Qiagen DNeasy Blood extraction kit was used to purify genomic DNA from total PBMCs and tumor samples. PBMCs were collected pretreatment and during treatment, and were isolated and stored as previously described. Synthetic TCR analog templates were spiked into each PCR so that absolute template abundance could be estimated from read counts. The immunoSEQ assay was used to amplify TCRbeta CDR3 regions from genomic DNA with bias-controlled V and J gene primers. Sequencing of rearranged TCRbeta segments was done at approximately 20X coverage. The published analysis was carried out like this. Sequencing errors were corrected by clustering and CDR3s were annotated against IMGT to assign V, D and J genes. Downstream analyses used only productive TCRbeta rearrangements, leaving out any out-of-frame or stop-codon sequences. To compute clonality, Shannon entropy was normalized by the log of the number of unique productive sequences and then subtracted from one. Clones differing between time points or between blood and tumor were identified using Fisher's exact test with Benjamini-Hochberg correction, with an adjusted p below 0.01 applied as the threshold. TCRdb obtained this table from immuneACCESS and retained in-frame rearrangements with V and J assigned. These tables miss some clones; where compared with another copy, unresolved V genes account for less than half of the shortfall, and the remainder is unexplained. The DNA was the basis for D and trimming; V, J and clone size are from that table. The sample table records more than 45,000 clones; approximately 84% of these occur just once. Over 9.5% of the sample rests with the top ten.

This entry is derived from a study of PD-L1 blockade in urothelial cancer (dated by TCRdb to the late 2010s). Turning to the overall study: All patients started therapy around 2014 and received atezolizumab 1,200 mg intravenously every 3 weeks. About 85% of the 29 patients were males with bladder-origin urothelial cancer, and about 65% of the 29 reported a prior smoking history. Patients had an ECOG performance status of 0 or 1 and had received between 0 and 3 prior chemotherapy regimens. Blood samples were analyzed 3 weeks after the start of treatment (second dose) and 6 weeks after the start of treatment. Blood samples gave a median of about 150,000 T cells and tens of thousands of unique TCRs, with a median clonality of approximately 0.08. The study, an exploratory multi-omic analysis, examined somatic, immune and clinical correlates of response to PD-L1 blockade with atezolizumab in urothelial cancer. Pretreatment tumor samples, along with matched peripheral blood serially collected before and after atezolizumab treatment, were subjected to TCR sequencing. Durable clinical benefit was defined as progression-free survival longer than 6 months, and TCR features were also tested against progression-free and overall survival. Whole exome sequencing and RNA sequencing of pretreatment tumors were performed alongside TCR sequencing in the same patients. Durable clinical benefit was achieved by nine patients and was not achieved by 20 patients. Around 29 patients had pretreatment blood TCR-seq, about 25 had at least one posttreatment blood collection, and about 25 had tumor TCR-seq.

The junction shows trimming of 6 bases on V and 0 bases on J, plus 8 bases between the germline ends. The CDR3 contains 14 residues, cysteine and phenylalanine counted. Just the 42-base CDR3 DNA is kept, in frame starting at base 1. CDR1 and CDR2 are drawn from the germline V gene: SNHLY, FYNNEI. Paper-wide results and their limitations: Greater expansion of tumor-associated TCR clones in peripheral blood 3 weeks after the start of treatment was observed in patients with durable benefit (n of about 24, p = 0.022). Small sample size (n of about 29) and many exploratory analyses mean the results are intended to be hypothesis-generating. A pretreatment peripheral blood TCR clonality below the median was linked to improved progression-free and overall survival.

The sequence is built from TRBV2 and TRBJ2-2, with the D gene call left open. The sample here was PBMCs, taken around atezolizumab (anti-PD-L1) treatment. This clonotype was obtained from a man aged 60 to 75 with urothelial cancer. CDR3 protein: CASREITNTGELFF. The base sequence is TGTGCCAGCAGGGAAATCACGAACACCGGGGAGCTGTTTTTT.